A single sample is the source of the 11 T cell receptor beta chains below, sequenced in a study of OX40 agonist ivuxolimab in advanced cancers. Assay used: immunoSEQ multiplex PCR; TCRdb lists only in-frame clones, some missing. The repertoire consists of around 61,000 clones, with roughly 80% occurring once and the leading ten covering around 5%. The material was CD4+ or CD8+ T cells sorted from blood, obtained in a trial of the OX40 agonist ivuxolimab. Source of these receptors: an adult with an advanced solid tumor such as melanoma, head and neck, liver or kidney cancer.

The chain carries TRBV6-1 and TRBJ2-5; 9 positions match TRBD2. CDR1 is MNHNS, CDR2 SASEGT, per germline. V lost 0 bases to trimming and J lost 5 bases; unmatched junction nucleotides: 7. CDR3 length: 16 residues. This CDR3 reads CASSEALSGRGETQYF. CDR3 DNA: TGTGCCAGCAGTGAAGCGCTTAGCGGGAGAGGGGAGACCCAGTACTTC.

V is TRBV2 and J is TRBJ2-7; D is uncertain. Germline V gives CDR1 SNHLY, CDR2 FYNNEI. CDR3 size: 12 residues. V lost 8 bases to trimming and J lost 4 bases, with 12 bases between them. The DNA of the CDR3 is TGTGCCAGCGGTTTGGACGGATACGAGCAGTACTTC. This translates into CASGLDGYEQYF. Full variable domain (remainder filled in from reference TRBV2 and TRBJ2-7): EPEVTQTPSHQVTQMGQEVILRCVPISNHLYFYWYRQILGQKVEFLVSFYNNEISEKSEIFDDQFSVERPDGSNFTLKIRSTKLEDSAMYFCASGLDGYEQYFGPGTRLTVT.

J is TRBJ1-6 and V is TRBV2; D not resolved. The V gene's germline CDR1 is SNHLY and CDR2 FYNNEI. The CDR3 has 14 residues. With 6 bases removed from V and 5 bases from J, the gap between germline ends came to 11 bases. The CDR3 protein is CASRMGNDNSPLHF. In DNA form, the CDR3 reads TGTGCCAGCAGGATGGGAAACGATAATTCACCCCTCCACTTT.

For the CDR3, the DNA is TGCGCCAGCAGCTTGTTCGGCGGCGCCAGCACAGATACGCAGTATTTT. Protein sequence: CASSLFGGASTDTQYF. This sequence joins TRBV5-1 and TRBJ2-3; no firm D call. The CDR3 contains 16 residues. Germline loops: CDR1 SGHRS, CDR2 YFSETQ. Between the trimmed V and J ends, which lost 1 base and 0 bases, there was a span of 12 bases.

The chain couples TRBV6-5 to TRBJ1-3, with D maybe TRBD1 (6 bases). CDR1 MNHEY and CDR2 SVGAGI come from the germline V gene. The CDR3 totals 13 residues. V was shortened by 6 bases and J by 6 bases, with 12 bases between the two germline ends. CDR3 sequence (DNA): TGTGCCAGCAGGGAGACAGGAAAAAACACCATATATTTT. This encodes CASRETGKNTIYF.

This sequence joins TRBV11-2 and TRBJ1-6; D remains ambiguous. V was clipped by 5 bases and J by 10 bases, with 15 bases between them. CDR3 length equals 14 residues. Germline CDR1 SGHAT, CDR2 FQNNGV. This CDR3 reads CASSPRVSISPLHF. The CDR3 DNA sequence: TGTGCCAGCAGCCCCCGGGTTTCGATCTCACCCCTCCACTTT.

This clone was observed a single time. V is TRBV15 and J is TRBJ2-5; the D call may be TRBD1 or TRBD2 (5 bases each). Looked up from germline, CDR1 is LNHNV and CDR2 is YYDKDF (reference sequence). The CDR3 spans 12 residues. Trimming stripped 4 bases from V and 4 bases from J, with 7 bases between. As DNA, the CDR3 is TGTGCCACCAGCACGGGGCGAGAGACCCAGTACTTC. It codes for CATSTGRETQYF.

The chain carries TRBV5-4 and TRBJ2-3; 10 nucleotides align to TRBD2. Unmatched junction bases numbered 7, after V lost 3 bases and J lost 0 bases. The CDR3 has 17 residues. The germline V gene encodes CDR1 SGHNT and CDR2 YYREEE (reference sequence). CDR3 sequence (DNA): TGTGCCAGCAGCTCCGGGACTAGCGTCTATAGCACAGATACGCAGTATTTT. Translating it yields CASSSGTSVYSTDTQYF.

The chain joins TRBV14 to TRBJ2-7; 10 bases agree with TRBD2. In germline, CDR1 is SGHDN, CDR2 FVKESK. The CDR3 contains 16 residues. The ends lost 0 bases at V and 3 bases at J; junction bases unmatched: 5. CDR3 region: CASSQDSLAGDYEQYF. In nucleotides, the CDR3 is TGTGCCAGCAGCCAAGATTCCCTAGCGGGGGACTACGAGCAGTACTTC.

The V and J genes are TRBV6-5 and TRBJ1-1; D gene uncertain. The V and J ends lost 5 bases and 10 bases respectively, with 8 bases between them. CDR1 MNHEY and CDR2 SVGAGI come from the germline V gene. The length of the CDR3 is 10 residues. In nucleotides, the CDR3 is TGTGCCAGCAGTGTCCGGGGAGCTTTCTTT. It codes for CASSVRGAFF.

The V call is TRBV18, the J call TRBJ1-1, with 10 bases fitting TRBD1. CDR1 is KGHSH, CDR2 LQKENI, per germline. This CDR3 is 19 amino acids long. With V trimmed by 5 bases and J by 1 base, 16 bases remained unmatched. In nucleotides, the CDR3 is TGTGCCAGCTCATATTCCCCGGGACAGGGGTTCGGGGCGAACACTGAAGCTTTCTTT. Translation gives CASSYSPGQGFGANTEAFF. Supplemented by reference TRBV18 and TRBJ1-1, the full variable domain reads NAGVMQNPRHLVRRRGQEARLRCSPMKGHSHVYWYRQLPEEGLKFMVYLQKENIIDESGMPKERFSAEFPKEGPSILRIQQVVRGDSAAYFCASSYSPGQGFGANTEAFFGQGTRLTVV.